This entry lists 30 T cell receptor beta chains sequenced from one sample in a study of OX40 agonist ivuxolimab in advanced cancers. Using immunoSEQ multiplex PCR, the repertoire was profiled, and TCRdb retains in-frame clones only, with some absent. Among about 110,000 clones, approximately 90% were seen once, and the ten largest hold around 0.26%. The source material was CD4+ or CD8+ T cells sorted from blood, sampled in a trial of the OX40 agonist ivuxolimab. These receptors all stem from an adult with an advanced solid tumor such as melanoma, head and neck, liver or kidney cancer.

J is TRBJ1-2 and V is TRBV19; D is undetermined. Germline V gene data show CDR1 as LNHDA and CDR2 as SQIVND (reference sequence). V lost 1 base to trimming and J lost 0 bases, with 9 bases between them. The CDR3 has 15 residues. For the CDR3, the DNA is TGTGCCAGTAGTATAGTCGAAACTACTAACTATGGCTACACCTTC. Translating it yields CASSIVETTNYGYTF.

This clone was seen only once. The chain joins TRBV5-1 to TRBJ1-6, with 8 nucleotides matching TRBD1. Trimming cost V 2 bases and J 6 bases; bases outside gene matches: 4. Germline V gene sequence: CDR1 SGHRS, CDR2 YFSETQ. The CDR3 covers 15 residues. The DNA of the CDR3 is TGCGCCAGCAGCTTAGGACAGGGTAGTAATTCACCCCTCCACTTT. Its protein product is CASSLGQGSNSPLHF.

This chain joins TRBV10-3 and TRBJ2-1; 9 positions match TRBD2. The germline gives CDR1 ENHRY, CDR2 SYGVKD. Trimming cost V 6 bases and J 7 bases; bases outside gene matches: 7. The CDR3 consists of 14 residues. CDR3 sequence: CAIREAGGGNEQFF. CDR3 DNA sequence: TGTGCCATCAGGGAAGCGGGAGGAGGAAATGAGCAGTTCTTC.

The gene calls are TRBV19 and TRBJ1-5, with D hard to call. V was pared by 2 bases and J by 5 bases, with 4 bases between. Germline V CDR1 and CDR2: LNHDA, SQIVND (reference sequence). The CDR3 runs 12 residues. The CDR3 is CASSIIDQPQHF. DNA for the CDR3: TGTGCCAGTAGTATAATCGATCAGCCCCAGCATTTT.

This chain uses TRBV19 with TRBJ2-3; 7 nucleotides line up with TRBD2. This CDR3 is built from 15 residues. CDR1 and CDR2 (germline): LNHDA, SQIVND (reference sequence). The V segment lost 6 bases and the J segment 3 bases; nucleotides outside the gene matches: 9. CDR3 nucleotide sequence: TGTGCCAGTAGGGACTCAGCGGGACCAACAGATACGCAGTATTTT. This translates into CASRDSAGPTDTQYF.

The J gene is TRBJ1-2, the V gene TRBV2; TRBD1 might be the D (6 bases). The CDR3 loop spans 13 amino acids. V was cut by 8 bases and J by 7 bases, with 17 bases left in between. Germline CDR1 and CDR2: SNHLY and FYNNEI. In nucleotides, the CDR3 is TGTGCCAGCGTTTGGACAGAGATGGGTGGCTACACCTTC. This codes for CASVWTEMGGYTF. The full variable domain, its missing parts supplied by reference TRBV2 and TRBJ1-2, is EPEVTQTPSHQVTQMGQEVILRCVPISNHLYFYWYRQILGQKVEFLVSFYNNEISEKSEIFDDQFSVERPDGSNFTLKIRSTKLEDSAMYFCASVWTEMGGYTFGSGTRLTVV.

The chain joins TRBV28 to TRBJ2-7, with 9 bases matching TRBD2. Per the germline V gene, CDR1 is MDHEN and CDR2 is SYDVKM. The CDR3 contains 17 residues. J lost 5 bases, V lost 5 bases, and 16 bases had no gene match. Here the CDR3 DNA reads TGTGCCAGCAGTGCCCTATGGCGGGAGGGTCTCGTCCACGAGCAGTACTTC. Translated, it gives CASSALWREGLVHEQYF.

On this clone: Other nucleotide sequences from this sample produce the same CDR3. The gene calls are TRBV18 and TRBJ2-2, with 7 bases matching TRBD1. The V segment lost 2 bases and the J segment 4 bases; nucleotides outside the gene matches: 4. Per the germline V gene, CDR1 is KGHSH and CDR2 is LQKENI. The CDR3 covers 15 residues. CDR3 nucleotides: TGTGCCAGCTCACCAGACGACAGGGCCACCGGGGAGCTGTTTTTT. Its translation is CASSPDDRATGELFF. Combining the CDR3 with reference TRBV18 and TRBJ2-2 gives the whole variable domain NAGVMQNPRHLVRRRGQEARLRCSPMKGHSHVYWYRQLPEEGLKFMVYLQKENIIDESGMPKERFSAEFPKEGPSILRIQQVVRGDSAAYFCASSPDDRATGELFFGEGSRLTVL.

This clone showed up just once. The rearrangement joins TRBV10-3 to TRBJ2-7, with 7 bases identical to TRBD1. From germline, CDR1 is ENHRY and CDR2 SYGVKD. The CDR3 runs to 14 residues. Trimming cost V 11 bases and J 3 bases; bases outside gene matches: 13. CDR3 loop: CAARGTDNFYEQYF. The DNA of the CDR3 is TGTGCCGCAAGGGGGACAGACAACTTCTACGAGCAGTACTTC.

This clone showed up just a few times. The chain couples TRBV6-6 to TRBJ2-7; TRBD1 matches 7 bases. Germline loops: CDR1 MNHNY, CDR2 SVGAGI (reference sequence). The CDR3 extends over 14 amino acids. The trim removed 7 bases at V and 2 bases at J, leaving 8 bases unmatched. CDR3 sequence reads: CASIDRATPYEQYF. The CDR3 region has the DNA TGTGCCAGCATCGACAGGGCCACACCCTACGAGCAGTACTTC.

V and J are TRBV28 and TRBJ1-1, with D tentatively TRBD1 (6 bases). This CDR3 has 11 residues. V gave up 6 bases and J gave up 8 bases, with 10 bases separating them. Germline V gene lookup returns CDR1 MDHEN and CDR2 SYDVKM. CDR3 DNA: TGTGCCAGCAGGATACAGGGCGAAGCTTTCTTT. Encoded protein: CASRIQGEAFF.

The chain employs TRBV7-2 and TRBJ2-7; D assignment may be TRBD1 or TRBD2 (5 bases each). V was shortened by 2 bases and J by 5 bases, with 16 bases between the two germline ends. This CDR3 is built from 15 residues. Germline loops: CDR1 SGHTA, CDR2 FQGNSA. The CDR3 coding sequence is TGTGCCAGCAGCTTAACTGTCCGGGGACGCCACGAGCAGTACTTC. It specifies CASSLTVRGRHEQYF.

The chain combines TRBV7-9 with TRBJ2-5; 13 bases are shared with TRBD2. Germline V lookup: CDR1 SEHNR, CDR2 FQNEAQ (reference sequence). Trimming removed 5 bases from V and 4 bases from J; junction bases left unmatched: 4. CDR3 length equals 15 residues. Here the CDR3 reads CASSVGLAGVETQYF. In DNA form, the CDR3 reads TGTGCCAGCAGCGTCGGACTAGCGGGAGTAGAGACCCAGTACTTC.

The chain links TRBV15 to TRBJ1-5; TRBD1 aligns across 8 bases. The J segment lost 2 bases and the V segment lost 2 bases, leaving 2 bases of the junction unmatched. The CDR3 consists of 15 residues. From germline, CDR1 is LNHNV and CDR2 YYDKDF (reference sequence). CDR3 DNA: TGTGCCACCAGCAGACAGGGGGCAGGCAATCAGCCCCAGCATTTT. The encoded protein is CATSRQGAGNQPQHF.

This clone was seen only a few times. This sequence joins TRBV25-1 and TRBJ1-3; 7 positions agree with TRBD1. The V and J ends lost 3 bases and 8 bases, in that order; junction bases with no gene match: 7. This CDR3 spans 14 amino acids. The germline CDR1 and CDR2 sequences are MGHDK and SYGVNS. CDR3 DNA: TGTGCCAGCAGTGACCGGGACAGTACCGACACCATATATTTT. Translating gives CASSDRDSTDTIYF. The complete variable domain, with remaining parts taken from reference TRBV25-1 and TRBJ1-3, reads EADIYQTPRYLVIGTGKKITLECSQTMGHDKMYWYQQDPGMELHLIHYSYGVNSTEKGDLSSESTVSRIRTEHFPLTLESARPSHTSQYLCASSDRDSTDTIYFGEGSWLTVV.

V gene TRBV4-1 combines with J gene TRBJ1-6; a possible D gene is TRBD1 (5 bases). The CDR3 runs 17 residues. V shed 2 bases and J shed 8 bases, with 19 bases lying between them. Germline loops: CDR1 MGHRA, CDR2 YSYEKL. The DNA for the CDR3 is TGCGCCAGCAGCCAAACCCCCAGGGATTTCACCTATTCACCCCTCCACTTT. This encodes CASSQTPRDFTYSPLHF.

The chain recombines TRBV6-5 with TRBJ2-7; 8 bases are shared with TRBD1. CDR1 is MNHEY, CDR2 SVGAGI, per germline. The trim removed 6 bases at V and 1 base at J, leaving 5 bases unmatched. The CDR3 contains 14 residues. The CDR3 reads CASRTTGGSYEQYF. The CDR3 DNA reads as TGTGCCAGCAGAACAACAGGGGGGTCCTACGAGCAGTACTTC.

The chain links TRBV11-1 to TRBJ2-7; 8 bases are shared with TRBD2. The germline V gene has CDR1 SGHAT and CDR2 FQDESV (reference sequence). V lost 2 bases to trimming and J lost 7 bases; unmatched junction nucleotides: 10. The CDR3 runs 15 residues. In nucleotides, the CDR3 is TGTGCCAGCAGCTTACAGGGACTAGAATTGGGAGAGCAGTACTTC. It codes for CASSLQGLELGEQYF.

J is TRBJ2-5 and V is TRBV2; 12 positions match TRBD2. Germline values: CDR1 SNHLY, CDR2 FYNNEI. This CDR3 has 14 amino acids. Losses at the gene ends were 6 bases for V and 4 bases for J; bases not matched to a gene: 3. In nucleotides, the CDR3 is TGTGCCAGCAGCCGACTAGCGGGGGCAGAGACCCAGTACTTC. Its translation: CASSRLAGAETQYF.

The V call is TRBV19, the J call TRBJ2-7; 7 bases match TRBD1. Trimming took 3 bases from V and 2 from J; bases not matched to a gene: 16. Per the germline V gene, CDR1 is LNHDA and CDR2 is SQIVND (reference sequence). The CDR3 runs 18 residues. The CDR3 DNA reads as TGTGCCAGTAGTATTACCAGATCGACAGGGACAAGGACCTACGAGCAGTACTTC. This codes for CASSITRSTGTRTYEQYF. Combining the CDR3 with reference TRBV19 and TRBJ2-7 gives the whole variable domain DGGITQSPKYLFRKEGQNVTLSCEQNLNHDAMYWYRQDPGQGLRLIYYSQIVNDFQKGDIAEGYSVSREKKESFPLTVTSAQKNPTAFYLCASSITRSTGTRTYEQYFGPGTRLTVT.

The chain combines TRBV5-1 with TRBJ1-4; D is undetermined. CDR3 size: 14 residues. The V and J ends lost 1 base and 3 bases respectively, with 7 bases between them. The germline V gene encodes CDR1 SGHRS and CDR2 YFSETQ. CDR3 sequence reads: CASSLTAANEKLFF. Here the CDR3 DNA reads TGCGCCAGCAGCTTGACGGCAGCTAATGAAAAACTGTTTTTT.

The gene calls are TRBV7-3 and TRBJ1-1, with a tentative D call TRBD1 (5 bases). V was cut by 5 bases and J by 6 bases, with 19 bases left in between. Per the germline V gene, CDR1 is SGHTA and CDR2 is FQGTGA. This CDR3 region has 15 residues. Here the CDR3 reads CASSKEAGRVSEAFF. Here the CDR3 DNA reads TGTGCCAGCAGCAAAGAGGCTGGCAGGGTATCTGAAGCTTTCTTT.

This clone was found once. This sequence joins TRBV10-3 and TRBJ2-5, with TRBD1 matching 8 bases. This CDR3 comprises 17 residues. Germline CDR1 reads ENHRY; CDR2 reads SYGVKD. V lost 5 bases and J lost 2; bases outside the gene matches: 13. The CDR3 DNA reads TGTGCCATCAGTTCAGCAGGGGGCTCTGCCCCGCAAGAGACCCAGTACTTC. It specifies CAISSAGGSAPQETQYF.

The chain combines TRBV28 with TRBJ2-7; 11 bases agree with TRBD1. Per germline, CDR1 MDHEN and CDR2 SYDVKM. The CDR3 is 14 residues long. V shed 6 bases, J shed 3 bases, and the junction held 4 bases outside the gene matches. CDR3 sequence: CASRRTGGFYEQYF. The CDR3 region has the DNA TGTGCCAGCAGGCGGACAGGGGGCTTCTACGAGCAGTACTTC.

Only a few counts were recorded for this clone. The chain links TRBV7-9 to TRBJ1-6; D gene unclear. The V gene's germline CDR1 is SEHNR and CDR2 FQNEAQ (reference sequence). This CDR3 contains 13 residues. The germline V and J ends were trimmed by 5 bases and 11 bases, with 13 bases remaining between them. The CDR3, as DNA: TGTGCCAGCAGCCCCGGGCTGGGGACACCCCTCCACTTT. Protein sequence: CASSPGLGTPLHF.

This chain joins TRBV30 and TRBJ1-2, with 9 bases matching TRBD1. This CDR3 is built from 14 residues. The germline V gene has CDR1 GTSNPN and CDR2 SVGIG (reference sequence). V gave up 3 bases and J gave up 4 bases; unmatched junction bases: 6. The CDR3 coding sequence is TGTGCCTGGAGGACGACAGGGGGATCCTATGGCTACACCTTC. Amino acids: CAWRTTGGSYGYTF.

This clone has only one observation. This sequence joins TRBV7-3 and TRBJ1-1; D ambiguous. The CDR3 has 14 amino acids. The germline V gene encodes CDR1 SGHTA and CDR2 FQGTGA. V was cut by 5 bases and J by 6 bases, with 16 bases left in between. CDR3 nucleotides: TGTGCCAGCAGCCCCTCCCCCAGGTCATCTGAAGCTTTCTTT. Amino acids: CASSPSPRSSEAFF.

V and J are TRBV6-5 and TRBJ1-2, with a weak D call TRBD1 (6 bases). The V and J ends lost 6 bases and 9 bases respectively, with 23 bases between them. CDR1 MNHEY and CDR2 SVGAGI come from the germline V gene. The CDR3 contains 15 residues. The CDR3: CASSPSRDTSRSYTF. The CDR3 coding sequence is TGTGCCAGCAGCCCTAGCCGGGACACCTCTAGAAGCTACACCTTC.

The V gene is TRBV5-4, the J gene TRBJ1-5, with D uncertain. The CDR3 extends over 14 amino acids. V lost 0 bases and J lost 7, with 11 bases in between. From germline, CDR1 is SGHNT and CDR2 YYREEE (reference sequence). DNA of the CDR3: TGTGCCAGCAGCTTGGACGGCGGATTGCAGCCCCAGCATTTT. Translated: CASSLDGGLQPQHF.

The V call is TRBV27, the J call TRBJ2-7, with 12 bases that match TRBD2. Germline CDR1 MNHEY, CDR2 SMNVEV (reference sequence). The CDR3 spans 18 residues. The V segment lost 0 bases and the J segment 2 bases; nucleotides outside the gene matches: 8. The CDR3 region is CASSLSYPRLAGAYEQYF. The DNA of the CDR3 is TGTGCCAGCAGTTTATCGTATCCCCGACTAGCGGGGGCCTACGAGCAGTACTTC.